Listed below are T cell receptor beta chains from one sample, sequenced in a study of cytomegalovirus exposure and HLA in healthy donors. TCRdb's copy holds only in-frame clones and misses some; the assay was immunoSEQ multiplex PCR. The repertoire includes almost 200,000 clones, 70% to 85% of them detected once, and about 4.6% sits in the top ten. Sequences were obtained from PBMCs. These receptors all come from a woman in her 30s in good health and CMV-seropositive. CDR3s include the opening cysteine and the closing phenylalanine or tryptophan. A D gene is named only where the DNA matches it firmly. Expanded clones are given a class, and other clones once, few, many or no size at all.

TRBV11-2	-	-	TRBJ2-1	CASSSDADHGEQFF	TGTGCCAGCAGCTCCGACGCGGATCACGGGGAGCAGTTCTTC
TRBV6-6	-	-	TRBJ2-7	CASSYSLGRGSYEQYF	TGTGCCAGCAGTTACTCCCTAGGGAGAGGATCCTACGAGCAGTACTTC
TRBV11-3	-	-	TRBJ2-7	CASSFSPGDSYEQYF	TGTGCCAGCAGCTTTTCCCCGGGGGACAGCTACGAGCAGTACTTC
TRBV27	-	-	TRBJ1-2	CASSFQGSLGYTF	TGTGCCAGCAGTTTCCAGGGGTCACTTGGCTACACCTTC
TRBV9	-	-	TRBJ1-2	CASSVDGGIYGYTF	TGTGCCAGCAGCGTAGATGGTGGCATCTATGGCTACACCTTC
TRBV7-9	TRBD1	-	TRBJ1-2	CASSFPQGRGYTF	TGTGCCAGCAGCTTTCCACAGGGGAGGGGCTACACCTTC
TRBV5-5	-	few	TRBJ2-7	CASSLAVGGAIYEQYF	TGTGCCAGCAGCTTGGCCGTAGGTGGGGCCATCTACGAGCAGTACTTC
TRBV7-6	-	-	TRBJ2-7	CASSLGSGRAYEQYF	TGTGCCAGCAGCTTAGGTAGTGGGAGAGCCTACGAGCAGTACTTC
TRBV27	-	-	TRBJ2-7	CASSWGRGGLEQYF	TGTGCCAGCAGTTGGGGCAGGGGCGGGTTGGAGCAGTACTTC
TRBV4-3	TRBD1	-	TRBJ2-7	CASSQARGLEQYF	TGCGCCAGCAGCCAAGCGAGGGGGCTGGAGCAGTACTTC
TRBV27	-	-	TRBJ2-3	CASSPFFTDTQYF	TGTGCCAGCAGTCCGTTTTTCACAGATACGCAGTATTTT
TRBV10-1	-	-	TRBJ2-3	CASSEGSVLPDTQYF	TGCGCCAGCAGTGAGGGTAGCGTCCTTCCTGATACGCAGTATTTT
TRBV2	-	few	TRBJ1-2	CASSWEGSNYGYTF	TGTGCCAGCAGTTGGGAGGGATCTAACTATGGCTACACCTTC
TRBV10-3	-	few	TRBJ1-3	CAIRDSSGNTIYF	TGTGCCATCAGGGACAGCTCTGGAAACACCATATATTTT
TRBV4-3	-	once	TRBJ1-1	CASSQGLRGTEAFF	TGCGCCAGCAGCCAAGGCCTCAGGGGAACTGAAGCTTTCTTT
TRBV15	-	-	TRBJ2-4	CATSGLLGVAKNIQYF	TGTGCCACCAGCGGACTTCTTGGAGTAGCCAAAAACATTCAGTACTTC
TRBV27	-	-	TRBJ2-3	CASSTNGADTQYF	TGTGCCAGCAGTACCAACGGTGCAGATACGCAGTATTTT